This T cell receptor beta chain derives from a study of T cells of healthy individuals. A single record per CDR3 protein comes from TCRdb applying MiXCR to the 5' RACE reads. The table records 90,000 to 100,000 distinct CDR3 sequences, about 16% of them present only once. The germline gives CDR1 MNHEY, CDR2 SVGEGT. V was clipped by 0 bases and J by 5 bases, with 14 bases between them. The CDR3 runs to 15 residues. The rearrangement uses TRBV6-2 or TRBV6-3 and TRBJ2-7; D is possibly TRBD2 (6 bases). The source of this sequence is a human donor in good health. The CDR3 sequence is CASSYSKEGLDEQYF. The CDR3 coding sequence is TGTGCCAGCAGTTACTCGAAGGAGGGGCTAGACGAGCAGTACTTC.